A single sample gave rise to the 24 T cell receptor beta chains below, sequenced in a study of immune characteristics of hereditary and idiopathic chronic pancreatitis. Patients having total pancreatectomy with islet autotransplantation provided the chronic pancreatitis pancreas tissue. Produced via immunoSEQ multiplex PCR; TCRdb's table is partial and in-frame only. The sample includes around 2,000 clones, about three quarters of them seen just once. Sequenced material: pancreas tissue with idiopathic chronic pancreatitis. These receptor sequences come from a human donor with chronic pancreatitis.

This clone was seen more than once but under ten times. The chain combines TRBV4-2 with TRBJ1-2, with D unclear. CDR1 is LGHNA and CDR2 is YNFKEQ in the germline V gene. V dropped 0 bases and J dropped 5 bases, with 16 bases sitting between them. The CDR3 length is 16 residues. CDR3 amino acids: CASSQDGTAAYYGYTF. The CDR3 bases are TGTGCCAGCAGCCAAGACGGAACGGCCGCCTATTATGGCTACACCTTC.

The V call is TRBV10-3, the J call TRBJ2-5; D is undetermined. V dropped 3 bases and J dropped 5 bases, with 10 bases sitting between them. The CDR3 is 13 amino acids. Per the germline V gene, CDR1 is ENHRY and CDR2 is SYGVKD. For the CDR3, the DNA is TGTGCCATCAGTGATTTGCTAGGGGAGACCCAGTACTTC. It codes for CAISDLLGETQYF.

This clone has more than one count but fewer than ten. The V gene is TRBV6-5, the J gene TRBJ2-5; D could derive from TRBD1 or TRBD2 (5 bases each). The germline gives CDR1 MNHEY, CDR2 SVGAGI. This CDR3 is 14 amino acids long. V was cut by 7 bases and J by 5 bases, with 17 bases left in between. In DNA, the CDR3 is TGTGCCAGCACCAAGGATCCCGAGGGGGAGACCCAGTACTTC. Translated, it gives CASTKDPEGETQYF.

V gene TRBV5-8 combines with J gene TRBJ1-1, with D perhaps TRBD1 (6 bases). V shed 1 base and J shed 3 bases, with 16 bases lying between them. Germline V gene data show CDR1 as SGHTS and CDR2 as YDEGEE. CDR3 length equals 16 residues. This CDR3 reads CASSLPDSLGDTEAFF. The CDR3 DNA sequence: TGTGCCAGCAGCTTGCCGGACAGCCTGGGGGACACTGAAGCTTTCTTT. Drawing the rest from reference TRBV5-8 and TRBJ1-1, the complete variable domain is EAGVTQSPTHLIKTRGQQATLRCSPISGHTSVYWYQQALGLGLQFLLWYDEGEERNRGNFPPRFSGRQFPNYSSELNVNALELEDSALYLCASSLPDSLGDTEAFFGQGTRLTVV.

The chain joins TRBV7-2 to TRBJ1-5; no clear D. This CDR3 comprises 14 residues. Germline V gives CDR1 SGHTA, CDR2 FQGNSA. Trimming took off 1 base at V and 4 bases at J, with 8 bases between the two ends. This CDR3 is CASSLVAVNQPQHF. As DNA, the CDR3 is TGTGCCAGCAGCTTAGTTGCTGTAAATCAGCCCCAGCATTTT.

The rearrangement joins TRBV7-2 to TRBJ2-3; D is unclear. This CDR3 is 15 amino acids long. V was pared by 1 base and J by 5 bases, with 13 bases between. Looked up from germline, CDR1 is SGHTA and CDR2 is FQGNSA. The CDR3 sequence is CASSLEGRPIDTQYF. DNA of the CDR3: TGTGCCAGCAGCTTAGAAGGCCGTCCCATAGATACGCAGTATTTT. The full variable domain, rest sourced from reference TRBV7-2 and TRBJ2-3, is GAGVSQSPSNKVTEKGKDVELRCDPISGHTALYWYRQSLGQGLEFLIYFQGNSAPDKSGLPSDRFSAERTGGSVSTLTIQRTQQEDSAVYLCASSLEGRPIDTQYFGPGTRLTVL.

The J gene is TRBJ2-1, the V gene TRBV9, with 7 positions matching TRBD2. This CDR3 region has 16 residues. Trimming cost V 4 bases and J 0 bases; bases outside gene matches: 7. The germline V gene has CDR1 SGDLS and CDR2 YYNGEE. The CDR3 region has the DNA TGTGCCAGCAGCCCGCGGGGGTTCACCTCCTACAATGAGCAGTTCTTC. This encodes CASSPRGFTSYNEQFF.

This clone was seen only a few times. The chain combines TRBV19 with TRBJ2-7; no clear D gene. This CDR3 has 15 residues. V was trimmed by 2 bases and J by 0 bases, leaving 11 bases between them. Germline values: CDR1 LNHDA, CDR2 SQIVND (reference sequence). The CDR3 reads CASSISLTNSYEQYF. The CDR3 DNA sequence: TGTGCCAGTAGTATATCACTCACAAACTCCTACGAGCAGTACTTC.

V and J are TRBV28 and TRBJ2-2, with 9 bases matching TRBD1. J gave up 0 bases and V 1 base, and 3 bases lay outside the gene matches. CDR1 and CDR2 from the germline V gene are MDHEN and SYDVKM. The CDR3 consists of 17 residues. CDR3 sequence: CASSLSRQGANTGELFF. CDR3 sequence (DNA): TGTGCCAGCAGTTTATCGCGACAGGGGGCGAACACCGGGGAGCTGTTTTTT.

The J gene is TRBJ2-5, the V gene TRBV5-1; D not resolved. CDR3 length: 13 residues. Trimming took off 0 bases at V and 1 base at J, with 4 bases between the two ends. CDR1 and CDR2 from the germline V gene are SGHRS and YFSETQ. This chain's CDR3 is CASSLVLQETQYF. CDR3 bases: TGCGCCAGCAGCTTGGTGCTCCAAGAGACCCAGTACTTC. The full variable domain, in which reference TRBV5-1 and TRBJ2-5 provide the parts outside the CDR3, is KAGVTQTPRYLIKTRGQQVTLSCSPISGHRSVSWYQQTPGQGLQFLFEYFSETQRNKGNFPGRFSGRQFSNSRSEMNVSTLELGDSALYLCASSLVLQETQYFGPGTRLLVL.

The chain is built from TRBV5-4 and TRBJ2-6; D ambiguous. This CDR3 has 19 amino acids. Trimming removed 5 bases from V and 3 bases from J, with 24 bases in between. The germline CDR1 and CDR2 sequences are SGHNT and YYREEE (reference sequence). CDR3 residues: CASSHVPQIQAGGANVLTF. The CDR3 DNA is TGTGCCAGCAGTCACGTCCCACAAATACAAGCTGGTGGGGCCAACGTCCTGACTTTC. Variable domain in full (rest from reference TRBV5-4 and TRBJ2-6): ETGVTQSPTHLIKTRGQQVTLRCSSQSGHNTVSWYQQALGQGPQFIFQYYREEENGRGNFPPRFSGLQFPNYSSELNVNALELDDSALYLCASSHVPQIQAGGANVLTFGAGSRLTVL.

V usage is TRBV5-6 and J usage is TRBJ2-1, with 9 bases matching TRBD2. The CDR3 has 16 residues. After removal of 2 bases from V and 1 base from J, the junction contained 4 bases not matched to a gene. Per germline, CDR1 SGHDT and CDR2 YYEEEE. Here the CDR3 reads CASSLRLAGSYNEQFF. The CDR3 DNA follows: TGTGCCAGCAGCTTACGGCTAGCGGGATCCTACAATGAGCAGTTCTTC.

The table lists this clone with a few counts. V gene TRBV4-2 combines with J gene TRBJ1-1, with unresolved D. The CDR3 sequence is 13 residues long. V was pared by 1 base and J by 7 bases, with 10 bases between. Germline V lookup: CDR1 LGHNA, CDR2 YNFKEQ. The DNA of the CDR3 is TGTGCCAGCAGCCAAGCCAGTTCTCATGAAGCTTTCTTT. Amino acid sequence: CASSQASSHEAFF.

The chain recombines TRBV27 with TRBJ1-6, with 9 bases lining up with TRBD1. The CDR3 is 16 amino acids. The V and J ends lost 6 bases and 10 bases, in that order; junction bases with no gene match: 13. Germline V CDR1 and CDR2: MNHEY, SMNVEV (reference sequence). The CDR3 sequence is CASRTTGGASSSPLHF. The CDR3 nucleotides read TGTGCCAGCAGGACTACAGGGGGCGCATCGTCCTCACCCCTCCACTTT.

The sample holds a few counts of this clone. Here the CDR3 reads CAISPRDGATNEKLFF. Written as DNA, the CDR3 is TGTGCCATCAGCCCTCGGGACGGTGCAACTAATGAAAAACTGTTTTTT. J is TRBJ1-4 and V is TRBV10-3; perhaps TRBD1 as D (5 bases). V was trimmed by 6 bases and J by 0 bases, leaving 14 bases between them. This CDR3 is built from 16 residues. Germline CDR1 ENHRY, CDR2 SYGVKD.

The chain couples TRBV4-3 to TRBJ1-2; D is ambiguous. V lost 1 base and J 3 bases, leaving 12 bases between the germline ends. In germline, CDR1 is LGHNA, CDR2 YSLEER. The CDR3 has 15 residues. The DNA for the CDR3 is TGCGCCAGCAGCCAAGCCCCGCGTGGTGACTATGGCTACACCTTC. It yields the protein CASSQAPRGDYGYTF.

This clone was observed a few times. The chain couples TRBV6-6 to TRBJ2-7; D not resolved. Germline assignment: CDR1 MNHNY and CDR2 SVGAGI (reference sequence). This CDR3 comprises 12 residues. Trimming took off 5 bases at V and 4 bases at J, with 9 bases between the two ends. The CDR3, as DNA: TGTGCCAGCAGTACCACGATTTACGAGCAGTACTTC. Encoded protein: CASSTTIYEQYF.

The chain links TRBV27 to TRBJ1-1; possibly TRBD1 for D (5 bases). Germline CDR1 MNHEY, CDR2 SMNVEV (reference sequence). The CDR3 is 15 amino acids. V lost 6 bases to trimming and J lost 0 bases, with 14 bases between them. The CDR3 coding sequence is TGTGCCAGCAGACTCCGGGGGACGGTGAACACTGAAGCTTTCTTT. Translated, it gives CASRLRGTVNTEAFF.

This clone has just one count. V is TRBV10-3 and J is TRBJ1-5; no clear D gene. Germline CDR1 is ENHRY and CDR2 is SYGVKD. V was pared by 6 bases and J by 3 bases, with 9 bases between. The CDR3 extends over 13 amino acids. The CDR3 is CAIRGGYNQPQHF. The DNA for the CDR3 is TGTGCCATCAGGGGCGGGTACAATCAGCCCCAGCATTTT.

V and J are TRBV10-3 and TRBJ2-1; TRBD2 is a possible D gene (5 bases). The V end was cut by 6 bases, the J end by 6 bases, with 12 bases between. CDR3 length equals 13 residues. Germline CDR1 and CDR2: ENHRY and SYGVKD. The CDR3 sequence: CAISESRGNEQFF. For the CDR3, the DNA is TGTGCCATCAGCGAAAGTCGGGGCAATGAGCAGTTCTTC.

The rearrangement links TRBV7-2 to TRBJ1-1, with 7 bases that match TRBD1. The CDR3 consists of 14 residues. From germline, CDR1 is SGHTA and CDR2 FQGNSA. V was pared by 3 bases and J by 4 bases, with 5 bases of the junction left unmatched. Written as DNA, the CDR3 is TGTGCCAGCAGCTTCACCTACAGGGGCACTGAAGCTTTCTTT. This sequence encodes CASSFTYRGTEAFF.

The chain employs TRBV9 and TRBJ2-1; D may be TRBD1 or TRBD2 (6 bases each). V dropped 4 bases and J dropped 2 bases, with 22 bases sitting between them. The germline V gene has CDR1 SGDLS and CDR2 YYNGEE. This CDR3 has 18 residues. CDR3 nucleotides: TGTGCCAGCAGCCCATATCCGGGGGCGGGATACCCCTACAATGAGCAGTTCTTC. As protein: CASSPYPGAGYPYNEQFF. Full variable domain (rest looked up from reference TRBV9 and TRBJ2-1): DSGVTQTPKHLITATGQRVTLRCSPRSGDLSVYWYQQSLDQGLQFLIQYYNGEERAKGNILERFSAQQFPDLHSELNLSSLELGDSALYFCASSPYPGAGYPYNEQFFGPGTRLTVL.

V is TRBV5-4 and J is TRBJ2-6; unclear D gene. Trimming removed 5 bases from V and 0 bases from J, with 6 bases in between. The CDR3 sequence is 14 residues long. Germline V CDR1 and CDR2: SGHNT, YYREEE (reference sequence). CDR3 loop: CASRSTSGANVLTF. For the CDR3, the DNA is TGTGCCAGCAGGAGTACCTCTGGGGCCAACGTCCTGACTTTC.

The chain links TRBV4-3 to TRBJ2-5; D perhaps matches TRBD2 (6 bases). The length of the CDR3 is 15 residues. Germline CDR1 and CDR2: LGHNA and YSLEER. V lost 0 bases and J lost 4, with 12 bases in between. The CDR3 region is CASSQDAGPRETQYF. The DNA of the CDR3 is TGCGCCAGCAGCCAAGATGCGGGACCAAGAGAGACCCAGTACTTC.